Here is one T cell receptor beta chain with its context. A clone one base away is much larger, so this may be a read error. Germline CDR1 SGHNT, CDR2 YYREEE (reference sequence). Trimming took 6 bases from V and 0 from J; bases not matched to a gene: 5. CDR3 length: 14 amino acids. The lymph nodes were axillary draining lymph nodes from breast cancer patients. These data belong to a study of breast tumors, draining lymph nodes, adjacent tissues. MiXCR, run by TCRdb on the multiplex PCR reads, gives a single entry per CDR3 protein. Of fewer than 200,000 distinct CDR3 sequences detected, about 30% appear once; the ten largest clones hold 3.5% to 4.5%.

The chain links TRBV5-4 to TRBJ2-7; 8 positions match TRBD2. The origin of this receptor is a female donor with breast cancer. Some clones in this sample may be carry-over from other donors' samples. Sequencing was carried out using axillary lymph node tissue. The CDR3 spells CASTTGGRSYEQYF. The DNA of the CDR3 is TGTGCCAGCACCACGGGGGGGCGCTCCTACGAGCAGTACTTC.